Below are 24 T cell receptor beta chains sequenced from a single sample in a study of blood T cell repertoires in COVID-19. Data came from immunoSEQ multiplex PCR; TCRdb stores just in-frame clones and leaves some out. This table holds tens of thousands of clones, roughly 82% found once. The sample consisted of peripheral blood. These receptors originate from a man aged 55 to 70 with acute or convalescent COVID-19.

CDR3 nucleotides: TGCGCCAGCAGCCAAGGACAGGGGATCGGGGAGCTGTTTTTT. Protein sequence: CASSQGQGIGELFF. V is TRBV4-3 and J is TRBJ2-2, with TRBD1 matching over 8 bases. The CDR3 has 14 residues. The germline V gene encodes CDR1 LGHNA and CDR2 YSLEER. V gave up 1 base and J gave up 7 bases; unmatched junction bases: 2.

The chain recombines TRBV5-4 with TRBJ2-3; TRBD1 is a possible D gene (6 bases). Germline CDR1 is SGHNT and CDR2 is YYREEE (reference sequence). Trimming pared 2 bases from V and 3 bases from J, leaving 13 bases between. CDR3 length: 15 amino acids. CDR3 in DNA: TGTGCCAGCAGCTTTCCCGGACAGCAAACAGATACGCAGTATTTT. The encoded protein is CASSFPGQQTDTQYF.

The chain joins TRBV2 to TRBJ1-1; D is unclear. Germline CDR1 reads SNHLY; CDR2 reads FYNNEI. V was trimmed by 6 bases and J by 5 bases, leaving 13 bases between them. This CDR3 region has 13 residues. CDR3 bases: TGTGCCAGCAGAGAGACTAGGGAGACTGAAGCTTTCTTT. Residues: CASRETRETEAFF. Full variable domain (rest looked up from reference TRBV2 and TRBJ1-1): EPEVTQTPSHQVTQMGQEVILRCVPISNHLYFYWYRQILGQKVEFLVSFYNNEISEKSEIFDDQFSVERPDGSNFTLKIRSTKLEDSAMYFCASRETRETEAFFGQGTRLTVV.

The chain links TRBV5-6 to TRBJ2-7; 7 bases match TRBD1. After removal of 5 bases from V and 0 bases from J, the junction contained 8 bases not matched to a gene. The CDR3 extends over 15 amino acids. The V gene's germline CDR1 is SGHDT and CDR2 YYEEEE. CDR3 region: CASRRTGVYSYEQYF. The CDR3 nucleotides read TGTGCCAGCAGGCGTACAGGGGTTTACTCCTACGAGCAGTACTTC.

The V gene is TRBV7-9, the J gene TRBJ2-5; tentatively, D is TRBD1 (6 bases). The CDR3 contains 17 residues. With 5 bases removed from V and 0 bases from J, the gap between germline ends came to 19 bases. The V gene's germline CDR1 is SEHNR and CDR2 FQNEAQ (reference sequence). CDR3 protein: CASSRLDRETYQETQYF. Here the CDR3 DNA reads TGTGCCAGCAGCCGCTTGGACAGAGAGACCTACCAAGAGACCCAGTACTTC. The whole variable domain, remainder taken from reference TRBV7-9 and TRBJ2-5, is DTGVSQNPRHKITKRGQNVTFRCDPISEHNRLYWYRQTLGQGPEFLTYFQNEAQLEKSRLLSDRFSAERPKGSFSTLEIQRTEQGDSAMYLCASSRLDRETYQETQYFGPGTRLLVL.

The rearrangement uses TRBV4-1 and TRBJ2-5, with a possible D match to TRBD2 (6 bases). This CDR3 contains 15 residues. CDR1 MGHRA and CDR2 YSYEKL come from the germline V gene. V was trimmed by 3 bases and J by 5 bases, leaving 16 bases between them. Here the CDR3 DNA reads TGCGCCAGCAGCCAGTTGCGCAGGGCGGGGGAGACCCAGTACTTC. The encoded protein is CASSQLRRAGETQYF.

The genes are TRBV25-1 and TRBJ2-2; the D gene is possibly TRBD1 (5 bases). Deletions cut 3 bases from V and 5 bases from J, with 16 bases between. The CDR3 has 16 amino acids. The germline V gene encodes CDR1 MGHDK and CDR2 SYGVNS. For the CDR3, the DNA is TGTGCCAGCAGTGACCCACGGCAGGGAAGAACCGGGGAGCTGTTTTTT. It is translated as CASSDPRQGRTGELFF.

The V gene is TRBV10-3, the J gene TRBJ1-3; TRBD1 aligns across 10 bases. V gave up 6 bases and J gave up 3 bases; unmatched junction bases: 2. The CDR3 runs 14 residues. The germline CDR1 and CDR2 sequences are ENHRY and SYGVKD. CDR3 sequence (DNA): TGTGCCATCAGGGGGACAGGGGATGGAAACACCATATATTTT. Translating it yields CAIRGTGDGNTIYF.

V is TRBV28 and J is TRBJ2-3, with D perhaps matching TRBD2 (6 bases). Germline-derived CDR1 and CDR2 are MDHEN and SYDVKM. CDR3 length: 11 amino acids. The V gene lost 6 bases and the J gene lost 14 bases, with 15 bases spanning the gap. The CDR3 region is CASSDRLVPYF. As DNA, the CDR3 is TGTGCCAGCAGCGACCGACTAGTTCCGTATTTT.

The V call is TRBV6-6, the J call TRBJ1-4; D is uncertain. Trimming cost V 5 bases and J 1 base, with 11 bases left between them. The CDR3 has 15 amino acids. Germline CDR1 is MNHNY and CDR2 is SVGAGI (reference sequence). CDR3 in amino acids: CASSPRSGTNEKLFF. Written as DNA, the CDR3 is TGTGCCAGCAGTCCAAGATCGGGAACTAATGAAAAACTGTTTTTT.

The chain is built from TRBV5-4 and TRBJ2-5; D unresolved. Trimming cost V 6 bases and J 0 bases, with 9 bases left between them. The CDR3 spans 13 residues. Per the germline V gene, CDR1 is SGHNT and CDR2 is YYREEE (reference sequence). CDR3 protein: CASTSRYQETQYF. The CDR3 DNA reads TGTGCCAGCACTTCTAGGTACCAAGAGACCCAGTACTTC.

J is TRBJ2-5 and V is TRBV7-2, with no clear D. In germline, CDR1 is SGHTA, CDR2 FQGNSA. This CDR3 is built from 14 residues. The V gene lost 2 bases and the J gene lost 4 bases, with 11 bases spanning the gap. CDR3 sequence reads: CASSLSLYGETQYF. CDR3 DNA: TGTGCCAGCAGCTTATCCTTGTACGGAGAGACCCAGTACTTC.

V is TRBV15 and J is TRBJ2-1, with 8 bases that match TRBD2. V dropped 2 bases and J dropped 0; count of bases not matched to a gene: 6. Germline assignment: CDR1 LNHNV and CDR2 YYDKDF (reference sequence). The CDR3 is 17 residues long. The CDR3 region has the DNA TGTGCCACCAGCAGACAATTAAGCGGGAGCTCCTACAATGAGCAGTTCTTC. It yields the protein CATSRQLSGSSYNEQFF.

This clone was recorded only once. The chain joins TRBV6-6 to TRBJ2-7; D is possibly TRBD2 (5 bases). The CDR3 totals 13 residues. Deletions cut 5 bases from V and 4 bases from J, with 12 bases between. Germline loops: CDR1 MNHNY, CDR2 SVGAGI (reference sequence). CDR3 in amino acids: CASSHTGVYEQYF. Written as DNA, the CDR3 is TGTGCCAGCAGTCACACCGGGGTATACGAGCAGTACTTC.

This clone occurred once. This sequence joins TRBV7-8 and TRBJ1-1; TRBD1 might be the D (5 bases). Trimming cost V 2 bases and J 4 bases, with 14 bases left between them. CDR3 length: 15 amino acids. The germline gives CDR1 SGHVS, CDR2 FQNEAQ. This CDR3 reads CASSLQGVLTTEAFF. CDR3 nucleotide sequence: TGTGCCAGCAGCTTACAAGGGGTATTGACCACTGAAGCTTTCTTT. The complete variable domain, with remaining parts taken from reference TRBV7-8 and TRBJ1-1, reads GAGVSQSPRYKVAKRGQDVALRCDPISGHVSLFWYQQALGQGPEFLTYFQNEAQLDKSGLPSDRFFAERPEGSVSTLKIQRTQQEDSAVYLCASSLQGVLTTEAFFGQGTRLTVV.

The genes are TRBV3-1 (or the pseudogene TRBV3-2) and TRBJ1-3, with a weak D call TRBD1 (5 bases). Germline CDR1 and CDR2: LGHDT and YNNKEL (reference sequence). This CDR3 region has 15 residues. Trimming left V 8 bases short and J 2 bases short, with 16 bases between. CDR3 residues: CASRLYGGTGNTIYF. CDR3 nucleotide sequence: TGTGCCAGCCGGCTTTACGGGGGAACTGGAAACACCATATATTTT.

The V and J genes are TRBV3-1 (or the pseudogene TRBV3-2) and TRBJ1-1, with D unresolved. Germline CDR1 reads LGHDT; CDR2 reads YNNKEL (reference sequence). Trimming left V 1 base short and J 1 base short, with 10 bases between. This CDR3 comprises 15 residues. The CDR3 nucleotides are TGTGCCAGCAGCCAAGTGGCGGTACCGAACACTGAAGCTTTCTTT. Encoded protein: CASSQVAVPNTEAFF.

This rearrangement joins TRBV7-8 to TRBJ1-3, with 8 bases identical to TRBD1. Germline-derived CDR1 and CDR2 are SGHVS and FQNEAQ. Unmatched junction bases numbered 11, after V lost 2 bases and J lost 5 bases. There are 17 residues in the CDR3. CDR3 sequence reads: CASSLLSTGVERNTIYF. The CDR3 bases are TGTGCCAGCAGCTTATTATCGACAGGGGTAGAGAGAAACACCATATATTTT.

A single count supports this clone. This chain joins TRBV10-2 and TRBJ2-5, with 10 positions matching TRBD2. Germline values: CDR1 WSHSY, CDR2 SAAADI. The CDR3 extends over 16 amino acids. Trimming removed 7 bases from V and 2 bases from J; junction bases left unmatched: 10. The CDR3 loop is CASKLGLAASQETQYF. The DNA for the CDR3 is TGCGCCAGCAAGCTCGGACTAGCGGCGTCTCAAGAGACCCAGTACTTC.

This clone has a handful of counts. This rearrangement joins TRBV10-2 to TRBJ1-3; D is ambiguous. CDR1 and CDR2 (germline): WSHSY, SAAADI. The CDR3 contains 13 residues. V was trimmed by 7 bases and J by 0 bases, leaving 7 bases between them. The CDR3 reads CASIPNSGNTIYF. In DNA, the CDR3 is TGCGCCAGCATCCCCAACTCTGGAAACACCATATATTTT.

V and J are TRBV4-3 and TRBJ1-2; no definite D call. This CDR3 spans 12 amino acids. The V end lost 3 bases, the J end lost 5 bases, and 7 bases lay between the germline ends. CDR1 LGHNA and CDR2 YSLEER come from the germline V gene. CDR3 region: CASSQNGYGYTF. CDR3 bases: TGCGCCAGCAGCCAGAACGGGTATGGCTACACCTTC.

This clone appeared once. The chain recombines TRBV25-1 with TRBJ2-5; tentatively, D is TRBD1 (5 bases). V was shortened by 2 bases and J by 6 bases, with 13 bases between the two germline ends. Germline CDR1 is MGHDK and CDR2 is SYGVNS. The CDR3 has 14 amino acids. The CDR3 nucleotides read TGTGCCAGCAGTGAAGTAGCAGGGCTACAGACCCAGTACTTC. This sequence encodes CASSEVAGLQTQYF. Filled out from reference TRBV25-1 and TRBJ2-5, the complete variable domain reads EADIYQTPRYLVIGTGKKITLECSQTMGHDKMYWYQQDPGMELHLIHYSYGVNSTEKGDLSSESTVSRIRTEHFPLTLESARPSHTSQYLCASSEVAGLQTQYFGPGTRLLVL.

V and J are TRBV28 and TRBJ2-2; TRBD1 aligns across 10 bases. Germline CDR1 and CDR2: MDHEN and SYDVKM. J gave up 3 bases and V 11 bases, and 12 bases lay outside the gene matches. The CDR3 extends over 16 amino acids. For the CDR3, the DNA is TGTGCCGCCCGGGACAGGGGTGTTTGGGACACCGGGGAGCTGTTTTTT. Protein: CAARDRGVWDTGELFF.

The chain links TRBV10-3 to TRBJ2-3; 12 nucleotides match TRBD2. V was pared by 10 bases and J by 1 base, with 6 bases of the junction left unmatched. CDR1 ENHRY and CDR2 SYGVKD come from the germline V gene. The CDR3 totals 15 residues. The DNA of the CDR3 is TGTGCCACTTCCCGGACTAGCGGGGGCACAGATACGCAGTATTTT. It is translated as CATSRTSGGTDTQYF.